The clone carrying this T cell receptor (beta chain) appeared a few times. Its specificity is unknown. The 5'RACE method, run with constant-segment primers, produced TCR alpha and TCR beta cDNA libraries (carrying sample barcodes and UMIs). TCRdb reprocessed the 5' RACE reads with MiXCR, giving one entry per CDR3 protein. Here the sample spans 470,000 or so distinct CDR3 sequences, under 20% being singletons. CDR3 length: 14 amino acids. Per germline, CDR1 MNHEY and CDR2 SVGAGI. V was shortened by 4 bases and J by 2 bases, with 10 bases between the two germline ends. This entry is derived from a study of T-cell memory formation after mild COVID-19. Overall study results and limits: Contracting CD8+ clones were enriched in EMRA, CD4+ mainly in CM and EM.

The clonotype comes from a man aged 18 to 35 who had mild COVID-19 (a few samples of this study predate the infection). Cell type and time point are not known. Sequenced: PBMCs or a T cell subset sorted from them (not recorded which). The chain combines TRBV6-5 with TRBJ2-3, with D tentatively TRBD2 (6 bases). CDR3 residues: CASSSGVTTDTQYF. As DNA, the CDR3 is TGTGCCAGCAGTTCGGGGGTGACCACAGATACGCAGTATTTT.